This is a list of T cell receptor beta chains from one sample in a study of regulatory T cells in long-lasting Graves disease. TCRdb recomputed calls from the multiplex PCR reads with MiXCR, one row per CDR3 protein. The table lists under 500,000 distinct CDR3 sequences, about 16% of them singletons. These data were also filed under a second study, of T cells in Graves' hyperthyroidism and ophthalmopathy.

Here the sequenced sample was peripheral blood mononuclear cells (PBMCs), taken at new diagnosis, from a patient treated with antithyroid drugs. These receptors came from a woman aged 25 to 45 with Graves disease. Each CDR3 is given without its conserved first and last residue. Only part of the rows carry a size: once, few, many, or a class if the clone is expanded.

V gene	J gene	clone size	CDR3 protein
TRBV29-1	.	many	SVEATPQEAGGLDEQF
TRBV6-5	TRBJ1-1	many	ASSSQWDTEAF
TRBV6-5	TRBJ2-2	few	ASSYLAGITGELF
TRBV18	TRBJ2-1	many	ASSAGATKQF
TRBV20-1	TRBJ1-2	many	SARDFGTGGECT
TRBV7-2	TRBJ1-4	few	ASSLGRELF
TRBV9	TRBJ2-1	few	ASSVASGRLNEQF
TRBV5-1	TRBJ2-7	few	ASSGWDRAVEQY
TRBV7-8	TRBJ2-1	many	ASSFGLAGGRGEQF
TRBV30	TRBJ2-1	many	AWKDRGRGEQF
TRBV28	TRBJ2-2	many	ASLSEGNTGELF
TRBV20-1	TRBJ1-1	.	NARDLQGLNTEAF
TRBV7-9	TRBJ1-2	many	ASSLVAGGAGDGYT
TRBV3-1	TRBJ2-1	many	ASSQDLLAVYNEQF
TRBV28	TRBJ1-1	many	ASRAQNSGERAF
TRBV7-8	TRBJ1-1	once	ASSLAGANTEAF
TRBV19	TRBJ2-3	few	ASSIRALAGVGTDTQY
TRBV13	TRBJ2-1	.	ASSRPEKLAEQF
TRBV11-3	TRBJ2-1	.	ASSTGGGNHNEQF
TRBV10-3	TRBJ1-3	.	AISESQKGQGASGNTIY
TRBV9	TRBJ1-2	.	ASSSPGGGFNYGYT
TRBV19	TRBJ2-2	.	ASSGSAFTNTGELF
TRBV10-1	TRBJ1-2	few	AEQDRVEGGYT
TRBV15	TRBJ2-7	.	ATSRPGLGEEQY
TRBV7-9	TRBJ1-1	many	ASSQAGGRTF
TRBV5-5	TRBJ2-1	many	ASSFSGTGFSNEQF
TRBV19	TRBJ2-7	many	ASSPGQGNTYEQY
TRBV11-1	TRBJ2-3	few	ASSSWTSGSNADTQY
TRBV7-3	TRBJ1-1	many	ASSPDNGHTEAF
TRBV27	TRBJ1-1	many	ASSQGKNTEAF
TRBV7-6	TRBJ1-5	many	ASSLDPGPNQPQH
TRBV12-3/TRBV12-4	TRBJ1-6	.	ASSFYPLAGGSPSSYNSPLH
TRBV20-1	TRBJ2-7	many	SARPDSYEQY
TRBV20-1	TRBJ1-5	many	SASRAGVLRSQPQH
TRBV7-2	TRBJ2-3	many	ASSATAGTASTDTQY
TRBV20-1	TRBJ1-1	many	SAEDRRMGTEAF
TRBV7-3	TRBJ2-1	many	ASSTQGGYNEQF
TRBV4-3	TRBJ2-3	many	ASSQDTDSGLGSDTQY
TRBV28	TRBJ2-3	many	ASSSIGDTQY
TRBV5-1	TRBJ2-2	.	ASSSMGTGELF
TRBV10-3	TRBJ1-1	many	AILDPSTNTEAF
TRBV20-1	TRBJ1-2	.	SARVGDTAATHNYGYT
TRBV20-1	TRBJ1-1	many	SARDPKGDVTEAF
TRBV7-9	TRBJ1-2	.	ASSLDTYGYT
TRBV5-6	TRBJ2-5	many	ASSLDYDGGETQY
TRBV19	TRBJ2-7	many	ASRAHGATYEQY
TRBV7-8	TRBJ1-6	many	ASSADRVSSPLH
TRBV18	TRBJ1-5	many	ASSPQMDLNQPQH
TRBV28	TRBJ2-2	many	ASSPFSRHRRGELF
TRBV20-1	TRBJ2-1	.	SAYLSSSGNDEQF
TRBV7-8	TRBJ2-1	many	ASSPGPYEQF
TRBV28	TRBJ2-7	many	ASQASYEQY
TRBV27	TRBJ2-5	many	ASSAGGLETQY
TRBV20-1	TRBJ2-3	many	SVSPPGLAWGTDTQY
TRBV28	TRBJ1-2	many	ASSLSIRGQGWGAYGYT